Listed below are T cell receptor beta chains from one sample, sequenced in a study of CD8 T cells in Susac syndrome. TCRdb reprocessed the immunoSEQ multiplex PCR reads via MiXCR and lists one record per CDR3 protein. The sample comprises hundreds of thousands of distinct CDR3 sequences, roughly 85% of which are singletons, and approximately 0.2% rests with the top ten. Source material: CD8+ T cells from PBMCs. The receptors originated from a human donor with multiple sclerosis. Both conserved end residues are part of each CDR3.

V gene,CDR3 protein
TRBV11-2,CASSQGGGYYEQYF
TRBV7-9,CASSSGTTTEAFF
TRBV4-1,CASSQRGLNEQFF
TRBV27,CASSSPMTSYEQYF
TRBV9,CASSVGDLAGDTQYF
TRBV2,CASSVRNQPQHF
TRBV10-2,CASSESGTSYEQYF
TRBV5-6,CASSLGSPNTEAFF
TRBV7-2,CASRLPLDRVGETQYF
TRBV19,CASSGVQGAGTEAFF
TRBV15,CATRSKGGFETQYF
TRBV27,CASSLSRSGGLDSYNEQFF
TRBV27,CASRAYNEQFF
TRBV6-5,CASYFPGLAGTDTQYF
TRBV4-1,CASSQGFEQFF
TRBV4-3,CASSQPGRNTEAFF
TRBV12-3/TRBV12-4,CASSFTTGTAITDTQYF
TRBV5-6,CASSSTSGRTGWVYEQYF
TRBV29-1,CSVGPGSGSYNTEAFF
TRBV12-5,CASGLVPAPGGCPHEQYF
TRBV30,CAWSEVGAGGYEQYF
TRBV4-3,CASSQEGGLGLEQYF
TRBV20-1,CSARIIGGRAAESYNEQFF
TRBV6-5,CASSYSNRGYPEAFF
TRBV6-4,CASSDPGQDYNEQFF
TRBV6-5,CASSYHSRSVEYEQYF
TRBV19,CASSRRTSNYGYTF
TRBV6-2/TRBV6-3,CASSYTSGSLNEQFF
TRBV28,CASSLVAYEQYF
TRBV9,CASSAAASRGGGSYNEQFF
TRBV7-9,CASRQENNEQFF
TRBV25-1,CASRNRDGLNTGELFF
TRBV24-1,CATSDLSTGEGYTF
TRBV11-2,CASSLDGGGPTGELFF
TRBV28,CASSERNYIYEQYF
TRBV29-1,CSVGGTRSALAKNIQYF
TRBV3-1,CASSQDLGTGYEQYF
TRBV3-1,CASSQDWGGASYEQYF
TRBV6-5,CASSLYRAKNYGYTF
TRBV4-3,CASSQELLADHTDTQYF
TRBV19,CASLRAGTGTEAFF
TRBV3-1,CASSHLAGGFYNEQFF
TRBV7-9,CASSHDGYEQYF
TRBV5-4,CASSSVTGEGTGELFF
TRBV28,CASSSYIAGVDSYNEQFF
TRBV11-2,CASSPLSTGGRGYTF
TRBV28,CASSLRDREADTQYF
TRBV6-1,CASSPTLDLAGISDTQYF
TRBV7-9,CASSATGDQETQYF
TRBV7-9,CASSLVLAASTDTQYF
TRBV24-1,CATSDPAGTENRNTGELFF
TRBV14,CASRRDGEGNEKLFF
TRBV2,CASSVALAGGMDTQYF
TRBV6-5,CASSYVFWTGDNQPQHF
TRBV29-1,CGVESGDSYEQYF